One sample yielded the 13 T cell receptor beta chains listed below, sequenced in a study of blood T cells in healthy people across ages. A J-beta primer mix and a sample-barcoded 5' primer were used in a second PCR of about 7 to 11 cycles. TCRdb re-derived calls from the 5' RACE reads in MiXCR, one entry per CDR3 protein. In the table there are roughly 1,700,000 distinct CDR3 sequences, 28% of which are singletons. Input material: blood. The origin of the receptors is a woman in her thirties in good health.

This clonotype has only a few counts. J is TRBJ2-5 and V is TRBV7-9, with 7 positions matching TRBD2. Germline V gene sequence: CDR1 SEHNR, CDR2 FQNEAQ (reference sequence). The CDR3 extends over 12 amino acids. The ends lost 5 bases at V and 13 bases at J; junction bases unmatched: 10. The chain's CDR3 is CASSLLRDYVYF. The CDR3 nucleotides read TGTGCCAGCAGCCTCCTCCGGGACTATGTGTACTTC.

The CDR3 loop is CASSPAARNSPLHF. The CDR3 coding sequence is TGTGCCAGCTCACCAGCAGCTCGTAATTCACCCCTCCACTTT. V gene TRBV18 combines with J gene TRBJ1-6, with D hard to call. V was trimmed by 2 bases and J by 6 bases, leaving 8 bases between them. The V gene's germline CDR1 is KGHSH and CDR2 LQKENI. The CDR3 has 14 amino acids.

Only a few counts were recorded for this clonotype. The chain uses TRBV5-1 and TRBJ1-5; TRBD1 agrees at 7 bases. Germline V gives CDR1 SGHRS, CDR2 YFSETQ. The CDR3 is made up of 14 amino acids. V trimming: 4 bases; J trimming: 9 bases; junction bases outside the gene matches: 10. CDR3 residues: CASSNGTADGPQHF. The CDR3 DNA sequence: TGCGCCAGCAGCAACGGGACAGCCGACGGGCCCCAGCATTTT.

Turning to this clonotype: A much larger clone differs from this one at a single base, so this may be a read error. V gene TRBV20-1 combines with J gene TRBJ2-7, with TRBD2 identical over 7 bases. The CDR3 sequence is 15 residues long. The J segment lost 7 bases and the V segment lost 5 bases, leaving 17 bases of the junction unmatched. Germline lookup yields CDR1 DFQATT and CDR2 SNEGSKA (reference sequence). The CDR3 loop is CSAPRASGLYNEQYF. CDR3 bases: TGCAGTGCTCCCCGGGCTAGCGGCCTATACAATGAGCAGTACTTC.

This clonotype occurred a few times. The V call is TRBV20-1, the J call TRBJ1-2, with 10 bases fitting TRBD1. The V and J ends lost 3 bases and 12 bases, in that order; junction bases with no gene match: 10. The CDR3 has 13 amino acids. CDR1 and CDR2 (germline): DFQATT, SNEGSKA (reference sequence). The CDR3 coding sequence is TGCAGTGCTAGTAACAGACAGGGGGCAGGAGACACCTTC. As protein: CSASNRQGAGDTF.

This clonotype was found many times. The CDR3 protein is CASTLEGGTGVEQYF. The CDR3 coding sequence is TGTGCCAGCACTCTCGAGGGGGGCACGGGGGTCGAGCAGTACTTC. The chain combines TRBV6-1 with TRBJ2-7; the D gene could be TRBD1 or TRBD2 (6 bases each). The CDR3 loop spans 15 amino acids. Trimming pared 7 bases from V and 6 bases from J, leaving 22 bases between. Germline values: CDR1 MNHNS, CDR2 SASEGT.

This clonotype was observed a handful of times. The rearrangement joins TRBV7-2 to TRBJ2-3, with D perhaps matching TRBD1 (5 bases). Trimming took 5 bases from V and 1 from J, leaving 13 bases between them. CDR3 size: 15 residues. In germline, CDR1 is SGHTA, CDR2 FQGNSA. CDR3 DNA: TGTGCCAGCAGCCTTCCCAAACAGGGCACAGATACGCAGTATTTT. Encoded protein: CASSLPKQGTDTQYF.

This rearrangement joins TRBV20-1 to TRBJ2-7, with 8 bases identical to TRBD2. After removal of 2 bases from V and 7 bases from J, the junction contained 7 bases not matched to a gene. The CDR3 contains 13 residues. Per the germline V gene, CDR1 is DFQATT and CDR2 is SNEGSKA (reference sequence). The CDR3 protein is CSARLAGLGEQYF. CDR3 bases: TGCAGTGCTAGACTAGCGGGCCTGGGGGAGCAGTACTTC.

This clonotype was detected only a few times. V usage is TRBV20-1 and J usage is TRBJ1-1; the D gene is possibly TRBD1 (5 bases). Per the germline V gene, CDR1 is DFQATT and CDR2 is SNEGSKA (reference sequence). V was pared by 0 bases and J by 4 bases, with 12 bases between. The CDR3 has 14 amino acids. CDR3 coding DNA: TGCAGTGCTAGAGAGCCCAGGGACGGCACTGAAGCTTTCTTT. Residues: CSAREPRDGTEAFF.

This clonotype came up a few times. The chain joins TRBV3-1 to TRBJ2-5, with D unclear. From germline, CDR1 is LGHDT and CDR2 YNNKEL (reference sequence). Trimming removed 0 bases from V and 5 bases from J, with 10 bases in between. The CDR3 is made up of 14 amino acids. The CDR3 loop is CASSQEGVSETQYF. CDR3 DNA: TGTGCCAGCAGCCAAGAAGGAGTTTCGGAGACCCAGTACTTC.

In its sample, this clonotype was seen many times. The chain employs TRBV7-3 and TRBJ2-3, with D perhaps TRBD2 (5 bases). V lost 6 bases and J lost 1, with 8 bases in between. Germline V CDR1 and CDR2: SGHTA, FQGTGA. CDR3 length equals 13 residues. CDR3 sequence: CASSEAGTDTQYF. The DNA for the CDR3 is TGTGCCAGCAGTGAAGCGGGCACAGATACGCAGTATTTT.

The CDR3 sequence is CASSQDWGDRGSNEQFF. DNA for the CDR3: TGTGCCAGCAGCCAAGATTGGGGGGACAGGGGTTCCAATGAGCAGTTCTTC. V usage is TRBV3-1 and J usage is TRBJ2-1, with TRBD1 matching 10 bases. From germline, CDR1 is LGHDT and CDR2 YNNKEL (reference sequence). Germline trimming cut 0 bases from V and 6 bases from J; bases unmatched to any gene: 8. The CDR3 totals 17 residues.

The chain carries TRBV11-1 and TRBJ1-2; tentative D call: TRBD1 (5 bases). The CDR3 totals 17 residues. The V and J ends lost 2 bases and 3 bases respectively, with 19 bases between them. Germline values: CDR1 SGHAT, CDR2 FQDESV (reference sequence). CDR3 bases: TGTGCCAGCAGCTTATCCGGGGCTTCGGCGGGTGACTATGGCTACACCTTC. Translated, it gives CASSLSGASAGDYGYTF.